This entry is about one T cell receptor beta chain. The sample has other DNA sequences that encode this CDR3 too. CDR1 and CDR2 from the germline V gene are KGHDR and SFDVKD. With V trimmed by 9 bases and J by 1 base, 0 bases remained unmatched. The length of the CDR3 is 12 residues. The record originates from a study of blood T cell repertoires in COVID-19. Study context: Acute-phase and convalescent COVID-19 samples originated in the United States, Italy and Spain. Sample material is recorded as cDNA or gDNA derived from T cells, B-cell-depleted T cells, or PBMCs.

Original data processing: By means of reference gene primer amplification, nucleated cell counts were estimated. TCRdb keeps only in-frame clones here, not all; method: immunoSEQ multiplex PCR. V and J calls plus clone size are reproduced from that table; the DNA served to infer D and trimming. The sample lists 200,000 or so clones; roughly 80% were seen once. The specimen was peripheral blood. The receptor was isolated from a human donor in a cohort sampled during active COVID-19. This chain links TRBV24-1 with TRBJ2-3; 7 bases agree with TRBD2. CDR3 nucleotides: TGTGCCACCGGGGGGGGCACAGATACGCAGTATTTT. It specifies CATGGGTDTQYF.